This is a list of T cell receptor beta chains from one sample in a study of cytomegalovirus exposure and HLA in healthy donors. Profiled with immunoSEQ multiplex PCR; TCRdb holds only in-frame clones, not every one. The sample holds nearly 35,000 clones. Sequencing was carried out using PBMCs. The source of these receptors is a woman between 40 and 50 years old in good health and CMV-seropositive. Both conserved end residues are part of each CDR3. A D gene is named only where the DNA matches it firmly.

d_gene | j_gene | v_gene | CDR3aa | CDR3nt
TRBD1 | TRBJ2-7 | TRBV10-3 | CAISEDRGPGEQYF | TGTGCCATCAGTGAGGACAGGGGGCCAGGCGAGCAGTACTTC
TRBD1 | TRBJ1-2 | TRBV4-3 | CASSQEWDRYYGYTF | TGCGCCAGCAGCCAAGAGTGGGACAGATACTATGGCTACACCTTC
NA | TRBJ2-7 | TRBV5-5 | CASSLEWQSYEQYF | TGTGCCAGCAGCTTGGAATGGCAATCCTACGAGCAGTACTTC
NA | TRBJ1-1 | TRBV6-5 | CASSQGTEAFF | TGTGCCAGCAGTCAGGGGACTGAAGCTTTCTTT
NA | TRBJ2-7 | TRBV7-3 | CASRATDISEQYF | TGTGCCAGCAGGGCAACGGACATTAGCGAGCAGTACTTC
NA | TRBJ2-2 | TRBV28 | CASSLSGVTGELFF | TGTGCCAGCAGTTTATCAGGGGTTACCGGGGAGCTGTTTTTT
TRBD2 | TRBJ2-7 | TRBV7-3 | CASSLVAGAYEQYF | TGTGCCAGCAGCTTAGTAGCGGGGGCCTACGAGCAGTACTTC
TRBD2 | TRBJ2-1 | TRBV29-1 | CSFSSTSGNYNEQFF | TGCAGCTTCTCTTCGACTAGCGGAAATTACAATGAGCAGTTCTTC
TRBD2 | TRBJ2-6 | TRBV5-1 | CASSLDPSGSGGGANVLTF | TGCGCCAGCAGCTTGGATCCTAGCGGGAGTGGTGGAGGGGCCAACGTCCTGACTTTC
NA | TRBJ1-2 | TRBV28 | CASGRPPGRGWGYTF | TGTGCCAGCGGACGGCCCCCCGGGAGGGGGTGGGGCTACACCTTC
TRBD2 | TRBJ2-1 | TRBV14 | CASSQIGSGSWNEQFF | TGTGCCAGCAGCCAGATTGGGAGCGGGAGCTGGAATGAGCAGTTCTTC